This T cell receptor beta chain was retrieved from a study of blood T cell repertoires in COVID-19. Profiling relied on immunoSEQ multiplex PCR, and the TCRdb table lists in-frame clones only, not all of them. This sample has roughly 140,000 clones, with more than 85% found just once. The sample comprised peripheral blood. The sequence was obtained from an older woman with acute or convalescent COVID-19.

CDR3 loop: CASSPDRTGRDGYTF. The CDR3 region has the DNA TGTGCCAGCTCACCAGACCGGACAGGGCGGGATGGCTACACCTTC. This chain links TRBV18 with TRBJ1-2; TRBD1 aligns across 8 bases. J gave up 6 bases and V 2 bases, and 8 bases lay outside the gene matches. The germline CDR1 and CDR2 sequences are KGHSH and LQKENI. The CDR3 totals 15 residues. Filled out from reference TRBV18 and TRBJ1-2, the complete variable domain reads NAGVMQNPRHLVRRRGQEARLRCSPMKGHSHVYWYRQLPEEGLKFMVYLQKENIIDESGMPKERFSAEFPKEGPSILRIQQVVRGDSAAYFCASSPDRTGRDGYTFGSGTRLTVV.